This T cell receptor beta chain was identified during a study of CD8 T cells in Susac syndrome. With random hexamers, reverse transcription was performed on about 0.5 to 1 ug of RNA. TCRdb itself ran the immunoSEQ multiplex PCR reads through MiXCR, one entry per CDR3 protein. The sample holds roughly 150,000 distinct CDR3 sequences; roughly 94% are singletons and the top ten take around 0.08%. Germline V lookup: CDR1 SEHNR, CDR2 FQNEAQ (reference sequence). Trimming pared 2 bases from V and 7 bases from J, leaving 3 bases between. This CDR3 is 11 amino acids long. CD8+ and CD4+ blood T cells underwent TCR beta sequencing.

The chain joins TRBV7-9 to TRBJ2-4, with D unclear. Source material: CD4+ T cells from PBMCs. The sequence derives from a human donor in good health. CDR3 loop: CASSLFNIQYF. Here the CDR3 DNA reads TGTGCCAGCAGCTTATTCAACATTCAGTACTTC.